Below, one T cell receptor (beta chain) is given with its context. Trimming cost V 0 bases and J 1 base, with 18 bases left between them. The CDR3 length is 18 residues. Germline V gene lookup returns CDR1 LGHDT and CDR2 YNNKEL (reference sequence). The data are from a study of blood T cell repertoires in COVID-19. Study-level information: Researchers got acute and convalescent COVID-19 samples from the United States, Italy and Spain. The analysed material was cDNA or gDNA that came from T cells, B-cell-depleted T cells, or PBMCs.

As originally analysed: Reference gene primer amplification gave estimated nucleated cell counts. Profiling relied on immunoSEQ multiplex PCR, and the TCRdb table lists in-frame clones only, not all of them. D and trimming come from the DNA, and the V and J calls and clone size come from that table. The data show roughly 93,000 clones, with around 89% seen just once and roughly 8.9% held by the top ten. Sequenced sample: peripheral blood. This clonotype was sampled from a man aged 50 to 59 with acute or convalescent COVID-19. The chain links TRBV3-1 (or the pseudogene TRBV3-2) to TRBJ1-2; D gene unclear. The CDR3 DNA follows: TGTGCCAGCAGCCAAGACTTTACAGCCAGAGTTGTTAACTATGGCTACACCTTC. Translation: CASSQDFTARVVNYGYTF.